The next 5 T cell receptor beta chains were all read from a single sample in a study of cytomegalovirus exposure and HLA in healthy donors. Primers included in the PCR were 60 Vbeta and 13 Jbeta primers. Produced via immunoSEQ multiplex PCR; TCRdb's table is partial and in-frame only. Of over 200,000 clones in the sample, 85% to 90% are singletons; the top ten hold 1% to 1.5%. Sequenced input: PBMCs. These receptors originate from a human donor in good health.

The chain links TRBV10-1 to TRBJ2-5; 7 bases are shared with TRBD1. The CDR3 extends over 14 amino acids. Germline trimming cut 7 bases from V and 5 bases from J; bases unmatched to any gene: 10. The germline V gene has CDR1 WNHNN and CDR2 SYGVQD (reference sequence). The CDR3, as DNA: TGCGCCAGCACCCCGGACAGGAGTCGTGAGACCCAGTACTTC. Protein: CASTPDRSRETQYF.

The chain has TRBV19 and TRBJ2-2; the match to TRBD2 covers 7 bases. The germline V gene has CDR1 LNHDA and CDR2 SQIVND (reference sequence). The CDR3 has 17 amino acids. Losses at the gene ends were 7 bases for V and 0 bases for J; bases not matched to a gene: 11. The CDR3 DNA sequence: TGTGCCAGTACCTACCTGACCGGGAGGACGAACACCGGGGAGCTGTTTTTT. This translates into CASTYLTGRTNTGELFF.

The rearrangement uses TRBV9 and TRBJ1-2; 10 positions agree with TRBD1. Losses at the gene ends were 3 bases for V and 0 bases for J; bases not matched to a gene: 8. CDR3 length: 17 residues. CDR1 is SGDLS, CDR2 YYNGEE, per germline. The CDR3 DNA reads as TGTGCCAGCAGCGGTGGGACAGGGGAATCGCCTAACTATGGCTACACCTTC. This sequence encodes CASSGGTGESPNYGYTF.

V gene TRBV15 combines with J gene TRBJ2-1; TRBD2 matches 7 bases. J gave up 16 bases and V 3 bases, and 21 bases lay outside the gene matches. The germline V gene encodes CDR1 LNHNV and CDR2 YYDKDF (reference sequence). This CDR3 spans 16 amino acids. The CDR3 bases are TGTGCCACCAGCAGGGGGCCGGGACTATACTCACAGCGGGGATTCTTC. It specifies CATSRGPGLYSQRGFF.

The chain joins TRBV18 to TRBJ1-1; D unresolved. The V gene lost 2 bases and the J gene lost 0 bases, with 7 bases spanning the gap. Germline CDR1 and CDR2: KGHSH and LQKENI. The CDR3 covers 14 residues. The CDR3 region is CASSPKTVNTEAFF. As DNA, the CDR3 is TGTGCCAGCTCACCAAAAACAGTGAACACTGAAGCTTTCTTT. The whole variable domain, filled in from reference TRBV18 and TRBJ1-1, reads NAGVMQNPRHLVRRRGQEARLRCSPMKGHSHVYWYRQLPEEGLKFMVYLQKENIIDESGMPKERFSAEFPKEGPSILRIQQVVRGDSAAYFCASSPKTVNTEAFFGQGTRLTVV.